This paragraph reports one TCR beta chain. Its antigen is not yet known. No base-level quality is on record; no much larger clone is a single base apart. In total, 500 to 700 healthy bone marrow donors made up the cohort. At the time of sampling, every cohort member was nominally healthy, though immune exposures that went unrecorded were likely present. The donor tested CMV seronegative, placing the donor among the 350 or so seronegative members of the cohort. A peripheral blood sample was collected from each donor, and TCR beta sequencing was performed on peripheral blood mononuclear cells. The Qiagen DNeasy Blood Extraction Kit was used to extract genomic DNA from the blood cell samples. Deletion took 4 bases off V and 0 bases off J, with a span of 6 bases between the germline ends. Its CDR3 holds 14 amino acids, cysteine through phenylalanine. Only the CDR3 region is kept as DNA, spanning 42 bases read in frame from base 1. From a lookup of the germline V gene (reference sequence), CDR1 and CDR2 are LNHDA and SQIVND.

The data stem from a study of cytomegalovirus exposure and HLA in healthy donors (dated by TCRdb to 2017 to 2019). Regarding the complete study: In an earlier analysis of fewer than 750 of the donors, under 300 Gb of sequence data and 117 million unique TCR beta sequences from 150 million to 200 million T cells were reported. Approximately 310 gigabases of sequencing data and approximately 85 million unique TCR sequences were included in an early release covering 500 to 750 HLA-typed donors. Of the 350 to 400 genotyped donors, over 70% fell in the genetic ancestry cluster associated with self-reported Caucasian donors. The study aimed to test whether cataloging public T cell receptors could reveal signatures of past pathogen exposure. Using immunosequencing, the study profiled T cell repertoires from 500 to 800 subjects and related those repertoires to cytomegalovirus serostatus. A separate validation cohort of 100 to 150 different subjects was used in addition to the 666-subject first cohort. The study combined high-throughput TCR immunosequencing, statistical association of individual TCRs with disease status, and machine learning to predict cytomegalovirus infection status. A later analysis re-analyzed previously published TCR beta repertoires from about 730 donors and added high-resolution HLA genotyping to study TCR occurrence patterns. In the later analysis, no new phenotypic data were used to find candidate immune exposures; instead, reliance was placed on TCR beta sequences and their occurrence across donors. An earlier analysis of about 600 of the donors used high-throughput TCR beta sequencing to judge whether each TCR beta V gene segment behaved as functional or pseudogenic. Donor age, sex, ethnicity and CMV serostatus were compiled together with the repertoire data. In a later genetic analysis, genome-wide SNP genotypes for about three fifths of the roughly 670 donors were used, and that subset was treated as a discovery cohort. All discovery cohort repertoires had been generated on a single sequencing platform. Class I and class II HLA loci were covered by the typing at four-digit resolution. Typing coverage differed by locus: A, B, C, DRB1 and DQB1 were typed in about 629-630 donors, DQA1 in about 560, DPA1 in around 610, and DPB1 in approximately 450. Roughly five DR-DQ haplotypes were handled as single units for association and clustering because linkage in the cohort was strong. Among around 400 genotyped donors of the cohort, an average of about 240,000 unique TCR beta nucleotide sequences were sequenced per donor, 15% to 20% of them non-productive.

The library was prepared using the immunoSEQ multiplex PCR assay. A mixture of 60 forward primers for TCR Vbeta segments and 13 reverse primers for TCR Jbeta segments was used in the multiplex PCR. The CDR3 region of rearranged TCR beta genes was amplified from genomic DNA by a multiplex PCR assay. Amplified TCR beta libraries were sequenced as 87-base-pair reads on the Illumina HiSeq System. The study's own analysis went as follows. A later analysis tallied 80 million to 95 million unique TCR beta chains across the 666 repertoires, and around 10 million of those chains were shared by two or more donors. To remove PCR and sequencing errors, raw reads were error-corrected and collapsed into unique sequences using a nearest-neighbor algorithm that merged closely related sequences. To assign V, D and J gene segments, CDR3 sequences were aligned to IMGT reference sequences. Each retained sequence needed at least a six-nucleotide match to both a V gene segment and a J gene segment. A rearrangement counted as productive if the CDR3 had no stop codons and remained in frame with V and J, and every other rearrangement counted as non-productive. CDR3 was defined according to IMGT convention as the region running from the second conserved V-encoded cysteine to the conserved J-encoded phenylalanine. Sequences without an unambiguous match to a single V gene segment were excluded from the earlier analysis of 450 to 750 of the donors. An earlier analysis of 587 of the donors called V segments functional above 56.7% productive rearrangements and segregating when the between-donor standard deviation exceeded 5%. A statistical classification framework was built for diagnosing cytomegalovirus status from the catalog of TCR beta chain sequences. V and J gene assignment, in a later analysis, came from comparing TCR nucleotide sequences with IMGT/GENE-DB human TR gene sequences. A later analysis assigned CDR3 sequences and most-parsimonious VDJ recombination scenarios with the TCRdist pipeline. In a later analysis, every TCR beta chain was defined by the combination of its CDR3 amino acid sequence and its V-gene family, and reads without a unique V-gene family were dropped. To address suspected cross-contamination and a sequencing artifact, a later analysis removed 592 highly shared, low-generation-probability nucleotide sequences. In a later analysis, a clonal expansion index for each public chain was calculated from normalized within-repertoire ranks of inferred template counts. Generation probabilities in a later analysis came from a VDJ recombination model fitted to out-of-frame rearrangements, and those results were checked against IGoR. In a later analysis, hypergeometric tests were used to score TCR-TCR, TCR-HLA and TCR-CMV co-occurrence, with a repertoire-size bias correction applied to TCR pairs. False discovery rates were estimated in a later analysis by permuting HLA or CMV assignments 20 times. In a later analysis, co-occurring TCRs were grouped using DBSCAN, with TCRdist sequence similarity added in when clustering inside HLA-allele-positive subsets. Repertoires with fewer than 30,000 or more than 120,000 public chains were left out of co-occurrence clustering, as were five repertoires with anomalous nucleotide sharing. Drawn from immuneACCESS, this table holds only the in-frame rearrangements with V and J called that TCRdb kept. Clones are partly lost; checked studies trace under half to an unresolved V gene and leave the rest unexplained. The V and J calls and clone size are taken from that table; D and trimming were inferred from the DNA. This sample lists tens of thousands of clones; roughly two thirds were detected once. In total, the top ten clones hold roughly 3% of the sample.

Here is what the overall study found, with its caveats: A later analysis found that HLA-associated TCR beta chains were more clonally expanded and had lower generation probabilities than equally common non-associated chains. In a later genetic analysis, a missense DCLRE1C variant was associated with V-gene and J-gene trimming of TCR beta chains, and the association was replicated in an independent cohort. It was suggested by the authors that the approach could potentially be generalized to other disease states and immunological phenotypes. In a later analysis, TCR association rates were found to vary across HLA loci, with the most associated TCRs seen for DRB1 alleles and the fewest for HLA-C alleles. CMV serostatus was the only immune exposure information available for the cohort. Specific HLA alleles were associated with over 15,000 TCR beta sequences at a false discovery rate of 0.05 in a later analysis. In a later analysis, most CMV-associated TCR beta chains were found to appear HLA-restricted, with HLA associations seemingly driven largely by CMV exposure. This cohort had only TCR beta chains sequenced, and the lack of alpha or paired-chain data limited which features could be detected. The earlier analysis of 450 to 700 of the donors excluded roughly 17 rarely observed V segments, including chromosome 9 orphons, because counts were too low. In an earlier analysis of roughly 500 of the donors, most TCR beta V segments appeared in productive rearrangements about 87% or about 30% of the time, broadly matching IMGT annotations. Linkage disequilibrium might explain the correlated functional status among segregating V segments, but an unknown experimental factor could not be ruled out. In a later analysis, several top co-occurrence clusters were reported to appear linked to parvovirus B19, influenza, CMV and Epstein-Barr virus. The study gave a list of 150 to 200 TCR beta chains associated with cytomegalovirus. Some IMGT-functional V segments, including TRBV6-2 and TRBV6-3, could not be distinguished by the 87-base-pair reads and were therefore excluded. Compared with the approximately 600-donor mean, donors in an Asian-associated ancestry cluster had fewer N-insertions in productive TCRs, according to a later genetic analysis. A cluster of highly shared sequence variants was judged likely to represent a technical artifact of the sequencing pipeline. Because HLA typing was missing for some donors at each locus, association tests included only the typed subset. A few of the identified cytomegalovirus-associated TCR beta chains were confirmed in vitro to be specific for cytomegalovirus antigens. Across donors, most TCR sequences were observed very rarely, whereas some public TCRs were present in many individuals. Assigning TCR associations to individual alleles was difficult when HLA alleles, especially DR and DQ, strongly co-occurred. The presence/absence analyses assumed that sequencing depth was roughly uniform across donors, and that assumption may not be true. The classifier was reported to diagnose cytomegalovirus status with high specificity and sensitivity in both the original cohort and the validation cohort. A further reported finding was that TCR beta sequences accurately predicted the HLA-A and HLA-B alleles for most subjects in the first cohort.

The clonotype comes from a woman aged 45-65 years in good health and CMV-seronegative. The rearrangement joined TRBV19 to TRBJ1-4, with no reliable assignment of the D segment. The sample taken for sequencing was PBMCs. The DNA reads TGTGCCAGTAGTACACAAACAACTAATGAAAAACTGTTTTTT. It codes for CASSTQTTNEKLFF.